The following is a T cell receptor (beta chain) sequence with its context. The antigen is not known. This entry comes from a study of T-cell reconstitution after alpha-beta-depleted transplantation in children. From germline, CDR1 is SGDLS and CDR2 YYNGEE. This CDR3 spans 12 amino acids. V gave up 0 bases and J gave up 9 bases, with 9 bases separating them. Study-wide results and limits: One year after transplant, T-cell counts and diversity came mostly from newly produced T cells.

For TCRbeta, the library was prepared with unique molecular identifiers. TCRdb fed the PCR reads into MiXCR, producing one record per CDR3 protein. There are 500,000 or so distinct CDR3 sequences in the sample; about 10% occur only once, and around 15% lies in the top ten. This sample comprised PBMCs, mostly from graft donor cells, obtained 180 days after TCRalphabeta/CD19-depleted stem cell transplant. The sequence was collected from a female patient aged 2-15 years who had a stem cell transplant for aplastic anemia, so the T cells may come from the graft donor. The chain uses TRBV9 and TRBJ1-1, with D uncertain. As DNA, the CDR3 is TGTGCCAGCAGCGTAGAAGGCAGACAAGCTTTCTTT. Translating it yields CASSVEGRQAFF.